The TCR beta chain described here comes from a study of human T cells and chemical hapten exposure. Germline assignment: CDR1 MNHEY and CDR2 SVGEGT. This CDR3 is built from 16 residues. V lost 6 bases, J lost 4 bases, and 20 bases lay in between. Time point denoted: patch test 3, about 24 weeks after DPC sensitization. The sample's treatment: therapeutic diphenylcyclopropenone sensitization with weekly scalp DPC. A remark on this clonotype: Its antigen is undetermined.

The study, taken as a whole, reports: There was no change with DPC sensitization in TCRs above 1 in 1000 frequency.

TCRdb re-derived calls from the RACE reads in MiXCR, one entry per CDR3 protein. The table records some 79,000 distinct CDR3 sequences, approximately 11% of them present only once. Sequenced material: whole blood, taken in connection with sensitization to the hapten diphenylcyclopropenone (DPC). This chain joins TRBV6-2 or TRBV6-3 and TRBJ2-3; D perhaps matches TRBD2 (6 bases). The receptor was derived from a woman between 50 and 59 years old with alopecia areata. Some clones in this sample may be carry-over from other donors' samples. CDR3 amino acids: CASRKSGLLRADTQYF. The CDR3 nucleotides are TGTGCCAGCAGGAAGAGCGGGCTCTTGAGGGCAGATACGCAGTATTTT.